The 3 T cell receptor beta chains below come from one sample, sequenced in a study of monozygotic twins with inflammatory bowel disease. TCRdb re-called the 5' RACE reads, yielding one record per CDR3 amino acid sequence without DNA. The ten most abundant clones cover approximately 2.8% of a sample with approximately 160,000 distinct CDR3 sequences. The sample consisted of blood. These TCRs come from a human donor with ulcerative colitis or Crohn's disease, or a healthy co-twin of an affected twin (not recorded which).

V is TRBV10-1 and J is TRBJ1-1; TCRdb picks TRBD1, but there is no DNA to check that call. Germline V gene data show CDR1 as WNHNN and CDR2 as SYGVQD (reference sequence). This CDR3 is 13 amino acids long. Here the CDR3 reads CASSAEGGTEAFF.

CDR3 residues: CASRTGGINEQFF. J is TRBJ2-1 and V is TRBV12-3 or TRBV12-4; the D gene TCRdb calls, TRBD2, cannot be checked with no DNA. This CDR3 comprises 13 residues.

The chain combines TRBV10-2 with TRBJ2-1; TCRdb names TRBD2, which stays unverified in the absence of DNA. CDR1 is WSHSY, CDR2 SAAADI, per germline. This CDR3 is 11 amino acids long. This CDR3 is CASSHSGEQFF.